The source of this T cell receptor (beta chain) is a study of cytomegalovirus exposure and HLA in healthy donors. Study background: Among fewer than 500 genotyped donors, 80% to 90% fell in the Caucasian-associated ancestry cluster. Study-level findings and limits: Rare TCR sequences predominated, though certain public TCRs were found in many donors. It was confirmed in vitro that a few of the CMV-associated chains were specific for CMV antigens. Apart from CMV serostatus, no immune exposure information was available.

Germline CDR1 MDHEN, CDR2 SYDVKM. Trimming took 6 bases from V and 6 from J; bases not matched to a gene: 10. CDR3 length: 15 residues. Regarding this clone: Its antigen is still unknown.

Primers for the PCR totalled 60 Vbeta and 13 Jbeta. Profiled with immunoSEQ multiplex PCR; TCRdb holds only in-frame clones, not every one. The sample has 90,000 to 120,000 clones; roughly 70% are singletons. The chain joins TRBV28 to TRBJ1-4, with 7 bases lining up with TRBD1. This clonotype was obtained from a man between 35 and 55 years old in good health and CMV-seropositive. Sequenced input: PBMCs. This CDR3 reads CASSRYEGADEKLFF. The CDR3 DNA follows: TGTGCCAGCAGCCGTTATGAGGGGGCAGATGAAAAACTGTTTTTT.